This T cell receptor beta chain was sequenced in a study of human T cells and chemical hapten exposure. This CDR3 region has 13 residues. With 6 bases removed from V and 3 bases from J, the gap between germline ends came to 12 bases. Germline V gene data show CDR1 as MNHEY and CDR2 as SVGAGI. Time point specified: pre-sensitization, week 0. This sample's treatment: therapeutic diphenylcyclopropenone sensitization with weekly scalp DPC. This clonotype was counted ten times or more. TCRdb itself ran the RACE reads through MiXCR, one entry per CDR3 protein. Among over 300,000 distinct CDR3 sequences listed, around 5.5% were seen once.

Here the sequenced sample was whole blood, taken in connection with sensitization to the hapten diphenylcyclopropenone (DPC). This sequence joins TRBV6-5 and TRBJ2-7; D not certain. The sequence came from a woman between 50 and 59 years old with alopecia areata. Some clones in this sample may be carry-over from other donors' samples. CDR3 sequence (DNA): TGTGCCAGCAGGACAACTCCCTTCTACGAGCAGTACTTC. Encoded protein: CASRTTPFYEQYF.